This entry is about one T cell receptor (beta chain). Germline-derived CDR1 and CDR2 are SGHVS and FNYEAQ. The V and J ends lost 4 bases and 8 bases respectively, with 18 bases between them. The CDR3 consists of 15 residues. The data originate from a study of T cell changes during pregnancy in multiple sclerosis. Here immunoSEQ multiplex PCR was the method, and the copy in TCRdb shows in-frame clones only, minus some. The sample includes tens of thousands of clones, 94% of them seen just once. The specimen was CD8+ T cells from peripheral blood mononuclear cells, collected before pregnancy. The chain combines TRBV7-6 with TRBJ2-1; the D gene is possibly TRBD2 (6 bases). The sequence was obtained from a female donor with multiple sclerosis, enrolled in a pregnancy study. The CDR3 nucleotides are TGTGCCAGCAGCTCCGCTAGCGCCGGTCCCCATGAGCAGTTCTTC. This encodes CASSSASAGPHEQFF.